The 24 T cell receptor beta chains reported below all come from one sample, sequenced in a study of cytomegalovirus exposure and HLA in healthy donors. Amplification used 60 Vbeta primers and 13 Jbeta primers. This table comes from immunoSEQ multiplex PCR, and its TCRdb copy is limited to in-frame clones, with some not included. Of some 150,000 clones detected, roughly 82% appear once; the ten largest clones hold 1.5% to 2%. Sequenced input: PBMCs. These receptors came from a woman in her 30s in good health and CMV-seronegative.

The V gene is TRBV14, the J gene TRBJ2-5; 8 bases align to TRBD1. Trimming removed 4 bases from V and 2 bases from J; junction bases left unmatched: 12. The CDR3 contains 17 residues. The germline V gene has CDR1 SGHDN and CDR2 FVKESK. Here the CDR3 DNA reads TGTGCCAGCAGCCCGTGGGGCGGGACAGGCCTGCAAGAGACCCAGTACTTC. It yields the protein CASSPWGGTGLQETQYF.

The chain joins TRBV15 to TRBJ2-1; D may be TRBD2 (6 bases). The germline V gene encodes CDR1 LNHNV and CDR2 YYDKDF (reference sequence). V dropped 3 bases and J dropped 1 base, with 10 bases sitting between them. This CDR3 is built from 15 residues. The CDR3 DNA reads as TGTGCCACCAGCAGGGGGGGTATTTCCTACAATGAGCAGTTCTTC. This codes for CATSRGGISYNEQFF.

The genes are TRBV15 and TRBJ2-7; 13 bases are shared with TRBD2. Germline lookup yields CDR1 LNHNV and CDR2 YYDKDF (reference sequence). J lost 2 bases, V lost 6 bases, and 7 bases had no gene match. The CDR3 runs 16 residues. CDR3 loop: CATRLAGGSIPYEQYF. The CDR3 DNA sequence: TGTGCCACCAGACTAGCGGGAGGGTCCATCCCCTACGAGCAGTACTTC.

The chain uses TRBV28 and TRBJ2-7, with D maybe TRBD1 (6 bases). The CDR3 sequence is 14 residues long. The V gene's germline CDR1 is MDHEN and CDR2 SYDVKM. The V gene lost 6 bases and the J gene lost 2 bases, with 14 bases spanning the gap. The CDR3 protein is CASRLRDNPYEQYF. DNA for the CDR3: TGTGCCAGCAGGCTTCGGGACAACCCCTACGAGCAGTACTTC.

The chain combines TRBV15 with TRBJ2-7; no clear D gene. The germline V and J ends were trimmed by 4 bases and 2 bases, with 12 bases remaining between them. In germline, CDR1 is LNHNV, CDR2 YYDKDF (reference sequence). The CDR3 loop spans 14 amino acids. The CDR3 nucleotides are TGTGCCACCAGCAAACAAAACCAAGCCTACGAGCAGTACTTC. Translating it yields CATSKQNQAYEQYF.

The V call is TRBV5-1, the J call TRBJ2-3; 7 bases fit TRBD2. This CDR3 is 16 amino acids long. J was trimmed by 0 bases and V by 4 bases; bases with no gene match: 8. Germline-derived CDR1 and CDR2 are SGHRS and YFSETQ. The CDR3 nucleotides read TGCGCCAGCAGCCCGGGAGGACTTGGGAGCACAGATACGCAGTATTTT. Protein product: CASSPGGLGSTDTQYF.

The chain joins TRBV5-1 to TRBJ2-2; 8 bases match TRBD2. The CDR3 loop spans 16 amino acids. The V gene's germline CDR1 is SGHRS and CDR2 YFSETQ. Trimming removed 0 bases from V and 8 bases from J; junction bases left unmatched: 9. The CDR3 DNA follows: TGCGCCAGCAGCTTGGTATTTGCGGGAGGCGTGGGGGAGCTGTTTTTT. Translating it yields CASSLVFAGGVGELFF.

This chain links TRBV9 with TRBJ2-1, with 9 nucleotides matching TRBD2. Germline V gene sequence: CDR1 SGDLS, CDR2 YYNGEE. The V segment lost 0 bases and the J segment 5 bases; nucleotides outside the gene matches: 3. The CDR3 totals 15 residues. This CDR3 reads CASSVGGGGDNEQFF. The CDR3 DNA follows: TGTGCCAGCAGCGTAGGGGGCGGGGGGGACAATGAGCAGTTCTTC.

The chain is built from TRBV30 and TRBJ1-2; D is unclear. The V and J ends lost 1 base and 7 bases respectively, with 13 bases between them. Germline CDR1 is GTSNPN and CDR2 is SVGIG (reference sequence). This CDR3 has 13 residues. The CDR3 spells CAWSATRMAGYTF. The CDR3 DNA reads TGTGCCTGGAGTGCGACTAGGATGGCTGGCTACACCTTC.

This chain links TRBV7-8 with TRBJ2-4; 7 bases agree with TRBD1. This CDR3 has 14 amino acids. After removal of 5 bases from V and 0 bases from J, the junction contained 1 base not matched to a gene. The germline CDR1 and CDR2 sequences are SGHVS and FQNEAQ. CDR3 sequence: CASSGQVAKNIQYF. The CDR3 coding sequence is TGTGCCAGCAGCGGACAGGTAGCCAAAAACATTCAGTACTTC.

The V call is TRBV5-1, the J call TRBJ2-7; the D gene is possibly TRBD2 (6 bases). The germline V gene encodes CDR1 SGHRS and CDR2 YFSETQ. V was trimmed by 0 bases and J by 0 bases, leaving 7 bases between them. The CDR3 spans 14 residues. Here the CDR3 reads CASSLAGDSYEQYF. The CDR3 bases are TGCGCCAGCAGCTTGGCGGGAGACTCCTACGAGCAGTACTTC.

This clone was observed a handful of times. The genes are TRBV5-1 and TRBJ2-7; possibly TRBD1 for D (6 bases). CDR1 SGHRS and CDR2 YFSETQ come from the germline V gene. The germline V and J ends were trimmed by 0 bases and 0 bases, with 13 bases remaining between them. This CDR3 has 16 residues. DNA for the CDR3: TGCGCCAGCAGCTTGGCCGAAGAGACAGGCTCCTACGAGCAGTACTTC. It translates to CASSLAEETGSYEQYF.

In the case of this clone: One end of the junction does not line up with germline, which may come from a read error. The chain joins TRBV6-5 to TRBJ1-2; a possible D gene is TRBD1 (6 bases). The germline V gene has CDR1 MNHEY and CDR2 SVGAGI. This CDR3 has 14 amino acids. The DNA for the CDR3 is TGTGCCAGCAGTCAAGGACAGCTCCACTATGGCTACCCCTTC. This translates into CASSQGQLHYGYPF.

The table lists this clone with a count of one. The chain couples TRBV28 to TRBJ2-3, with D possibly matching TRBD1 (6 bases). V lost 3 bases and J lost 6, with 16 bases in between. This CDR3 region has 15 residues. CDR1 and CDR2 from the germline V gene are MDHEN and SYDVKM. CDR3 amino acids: CASSFPAARGDTQYF. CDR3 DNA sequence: TGTGCCAGCAGTTTTCCCGCTGCGAGGGGGGATACGCAGTATTTT.

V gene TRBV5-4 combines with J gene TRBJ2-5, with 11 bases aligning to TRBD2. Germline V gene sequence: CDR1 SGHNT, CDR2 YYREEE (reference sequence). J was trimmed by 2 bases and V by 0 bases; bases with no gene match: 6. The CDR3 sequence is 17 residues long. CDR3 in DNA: TGTGCCAGCAGCTTGGATAAGACTAGCGGGGTACAAGAGACCCAGTACTTC. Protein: CASSLDKTSGVQETQYF.

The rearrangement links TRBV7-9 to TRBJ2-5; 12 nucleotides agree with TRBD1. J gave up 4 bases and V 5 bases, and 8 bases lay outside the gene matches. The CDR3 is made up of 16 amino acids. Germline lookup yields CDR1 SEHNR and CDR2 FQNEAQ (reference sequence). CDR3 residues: CASSQGDRGRGETQYF. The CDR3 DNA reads TGTGCCAGCAGCCAGGGGGACAGGGGGCGCGGAGAGACCCAGTACTTC.

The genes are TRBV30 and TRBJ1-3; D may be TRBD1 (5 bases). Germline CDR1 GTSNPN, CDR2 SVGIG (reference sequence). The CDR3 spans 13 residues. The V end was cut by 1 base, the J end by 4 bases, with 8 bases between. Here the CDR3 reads CAWSEGPGNTIYF. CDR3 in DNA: TGTGCCTGGAGTGAGGGGCCGGGAAACACCATATATTTT. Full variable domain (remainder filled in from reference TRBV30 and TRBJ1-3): SQTIHQWPATLVQPVGSPLSLECTVEGTSNPNLYWYRQAAGRGLQLLFYSVGIGQISSEVPQNLSASRPQDRQFILSSKKLLLSDSGFYLCAWSEGPGNTIYFGEGSWLTVV.

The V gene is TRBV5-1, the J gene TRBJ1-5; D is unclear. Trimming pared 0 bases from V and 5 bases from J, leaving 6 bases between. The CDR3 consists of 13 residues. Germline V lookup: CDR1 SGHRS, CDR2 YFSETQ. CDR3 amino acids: CASSLAPDQPQHF. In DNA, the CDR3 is TGCGCCAGCAGCTTGGCCCCGGATCAGCCCCAGCATTTT.

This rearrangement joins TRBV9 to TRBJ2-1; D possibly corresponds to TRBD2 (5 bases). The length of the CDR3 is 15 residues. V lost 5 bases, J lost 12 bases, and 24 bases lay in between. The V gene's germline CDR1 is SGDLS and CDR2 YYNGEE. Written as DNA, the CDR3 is TGTGCCAGCAGGCGCCGAGGGAGAGCCATGAAAGGGCAGTTCTTC. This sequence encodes CASRRRGRAMKGQFF.

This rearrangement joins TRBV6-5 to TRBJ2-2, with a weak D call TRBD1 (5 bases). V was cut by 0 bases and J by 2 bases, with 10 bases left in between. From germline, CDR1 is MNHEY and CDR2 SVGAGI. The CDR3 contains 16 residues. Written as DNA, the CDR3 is TGTGCCAGCAGTTACTCGATGGGGCCTAACACCGGGGAGCTGTTTTTT. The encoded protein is CASSYSMGPNTGELFF.

CDR3 sequence (DNA): TGTGCCGCACGGGACCTTAGCGGGAACTACAATGAGCAGTTCTTC. The encoded protein is CAARDLSGNYNEQFF. The V and J genes are TRBV30 and TRBJ2-1, with 8 bases fitting TRBD2. CDR1 and CDR2 from the germline V gene are GTSNPN and SVGIG (reference sequence). This CDR3 is 15 amino acids long. V gave up 8 bases and J gave up 3 bases; unmatched junction bases: 12.

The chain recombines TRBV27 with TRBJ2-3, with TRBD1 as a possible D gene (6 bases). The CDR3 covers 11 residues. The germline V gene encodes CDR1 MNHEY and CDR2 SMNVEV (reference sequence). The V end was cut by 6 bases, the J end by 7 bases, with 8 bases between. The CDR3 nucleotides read TGTGCCAGCAGCAGGGGCAATACGCAGTATTTT. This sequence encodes CASSRGNTQYF.

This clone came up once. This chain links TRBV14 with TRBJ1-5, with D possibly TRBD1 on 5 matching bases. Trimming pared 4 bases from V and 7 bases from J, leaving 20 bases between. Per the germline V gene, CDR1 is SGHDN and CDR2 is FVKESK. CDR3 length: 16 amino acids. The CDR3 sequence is CASSPHNPGPPQPQHF. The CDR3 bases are TGTGCCAGCAGCCCGCACAACCCAGGGCCCCCACAGCCCCAGCATTTT.

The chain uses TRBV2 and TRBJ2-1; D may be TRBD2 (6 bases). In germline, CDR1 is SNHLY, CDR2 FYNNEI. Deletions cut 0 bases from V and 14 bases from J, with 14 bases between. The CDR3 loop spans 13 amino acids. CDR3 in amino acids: CASSEALGTSKFF. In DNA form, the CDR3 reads TGTGCCAGCAGTGAAGCGCTCGGGACTTCGAAGTTCTTC.